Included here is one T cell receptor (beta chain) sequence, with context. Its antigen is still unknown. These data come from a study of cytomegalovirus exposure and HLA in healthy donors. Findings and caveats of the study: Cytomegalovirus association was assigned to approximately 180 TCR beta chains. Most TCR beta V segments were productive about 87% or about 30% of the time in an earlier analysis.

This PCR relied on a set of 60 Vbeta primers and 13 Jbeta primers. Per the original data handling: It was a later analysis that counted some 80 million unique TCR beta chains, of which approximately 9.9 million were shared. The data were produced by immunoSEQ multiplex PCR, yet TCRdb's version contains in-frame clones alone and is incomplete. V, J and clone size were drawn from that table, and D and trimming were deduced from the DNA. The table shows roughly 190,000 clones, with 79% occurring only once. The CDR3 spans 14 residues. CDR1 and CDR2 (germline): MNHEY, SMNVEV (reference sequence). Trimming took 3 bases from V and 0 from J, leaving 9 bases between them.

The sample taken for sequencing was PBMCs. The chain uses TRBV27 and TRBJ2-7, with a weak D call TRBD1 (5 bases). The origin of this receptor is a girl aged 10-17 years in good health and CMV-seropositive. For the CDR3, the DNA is TGTGCCAGCAGTTTTGTAGGGGCCTCCTACGAGCAGTACTTC. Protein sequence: CASSFVGASYEQYF.